This T cell receptor (beta chain) emerged from a study of cytotoxic CD8 clonotypes in ibrutinib-treated CLL. Study-level findings and limits: Sustained-remission patients were sampled at different times than progressing patients were. Pretreatment clonality was elevated relative to age-matched healthy donors and paralleled circulating CD8+ T-cell counts. Public clonotypes occurred uncommonly; on treatment, they contracted or remained stable.

V dropped 5 bases and J dropped 0 bases, with 14 bases sitting between them. Per the germline V gene, CDR1 is SGHVS and CDR2 is FNYEAQ. The CDR3 has 16 residues. Target depth was 1 in 200,000 to 1 in 1 million T cells, about 10x per clonotype. Here immunoSEQ multiplex PCR was the method, and the copy in TCRdb shows in-frame clones only, minus some. This sample has fewer than 150,000 clones, with about 85% found just once. As for this clone: The antigen is not known.

The TCR was taken from a human donor with chronic lymphocytic leukemia. The rearrangement uses TRBV7-6 and TRBJ2-1; no clear D. This specimen was PBMCs, taken after 24 months of ibrutinib treatment. CDR3 protein: CASSPPASSSYNEQFF. Here the CDR3 DNA reads TGTGCCAGCAGCCCGCCGGCGTCGAGCTCCTACAATGAGCAGTTCTTC.